This TCR beta chain stems from a study of cytomegalovirus exposure and HLA in healthy donors. Both 60 Vbeta primers and 13 Jbeta primers went into the PCR. Using immunoSEQ multiplex PCR, the repertoire was profiled, and TCRdb retains in-frame clones only, with some absent. The table lists approximately 89,000 clones, less than 80% of them singletons. Germline CDR1 and CDR2: SGHDT and YYEEEE. CDR3 size: 14 residues. Deletions cut 1 base from V and 5 bases from J, with 12 bases between. The rearrangement joins TRBV5-6 to TRBJ1-2; perhaps TRBD1 as D (6 bases). The receptor's source is a male donor in good health and CMV-seronegative. The sequencing input was PBMCs. CDR3 sequence: CASSLQGPRYGYTF. Here the CDR3 DNA reads TGTGCCAGCAGCTTGCAGGGGCCAAGATATGGCTACACCTTC. Combining the CDR3 with reference TRBV5-6 and TRBJ1-2 gives the whole variable domain DAGVTQSPTHLIKTRGQQVTLRCSPKSGHDTVSWYQQALGQGPQFIFQYYEEEERQRGNFPDRFSGHQFPNYSSELNVNALLLGDSALYLCASSLQGPRYGYTFGSGTRLTVV.